The 29 T cell receptor beta chains reported below all come from one sample, sequenced in a study of spatial heterogeneity in lung cancer. Documented time point: sample taken at primary tumor resection. No antigen has been assigned to these receptors. Study results and caveats: The study found that expanded intratumoral alpha and beta TCR counts tracked tumor mutation counts.

TCRdb re-analysed the 5' RACE reads in MiXCR, keeping a single row per CDR3 protein. The repertoire includes approximately 16,000 distinct CDR3 sequences, nearly 7% of them detected once, and around 20% sits in the top ten. Source: lung tumor tissue, taken at surgery. These receptors were collected from a female donor with early-stage non-small cell lung cancer.

This clonotype was recorded at least ten times. Here the CDR3 DNA reads TGTGCCAGCACCTTTGGACAGCTTGGGCAGCCCCAGCATTTT. The encoded protein is CASTFGQLGQPQHF. The V gene is TRBV6-1, the J gene TRBJ1-5, with D possibly matching TRBD1 (6 bases). The CDR3 is 14 residues long. The germline CDR1 and CDR2 sequences are MNHNS and SASEGT. Trimming pared 7 bases from V and 7 bases from J, leaving 17 bases between.

This clonotype was recorded at least ten times. V is TRBV6-7 and J is TRBJ1-1; TRBD1 matches at 7 bases. TRBV6-7 is known as an ORF, though its function is uncertain. The trim removed 10 bases at V and 0 bases at J, leaving 11 bases unmatched. CDR3 length: 15 residues. CDR3 loop: CATHPGDRVNTEAFF. CDR3 DNA sequence: TGTGCCACCCACCCCGGCGACAGGGTGAACACTGAAGCTTTCTTT.

This chain links TRBV6-5 with TRBJ2-2; a weak D match, TRBD1 (7 bases). CDR1 is MNHEY and CDR2 is SVGAGI in the germline V gene. The CDR3 runs 18 residues. The germline V and J ends were trimmed by 0 bases and 5 bases, with 19 bases remaining between them. Written as DNA, the CDR3 is TGTGCCAGCAGTTACTCGATCCCCACAGGGGCGGGGACCGGGGAGCTGTTTTTT. It yields the protein CASSYSIPTGAGTGELFF.

CDR3 in amino acids: CASSPSAGGGETQYF. The CDR3 nucleotides read TGTGCCAGCAGCCCATCCGCGGGGGGGGGAGAGACCCAGTACTTC. The gene calls are TRBV6-6 and TRBJ2-5; 9 nucleotides align to TRBD2. Unmatched junction bases numbered 9, after V lost 6 bases and J lost 4 bases. Looked up from germline, CDR1 is MNHNY and CDR2 is SVGAGI (reference sequence). The CDR3 spans 15 residues.

The J gene is TRBJ2-1, the V gene TRBV11-1; 7 nucleotides line up with TRBD1. The CDR3 contains 13 residues. CDR1 SGHAT and CDR2 FQDESV come from the germline V gene (reference sequence). V shed 5 bases and J 8 bases; nucleotides not matched to a gene: 6. The CDR3 DNA follows: TGTGCCAGCAGCCTAGACAGGGTGCATGAGCAGTTCTTC. Amino acid sequence: CASSLDRVHEQFF.

The chain recombines TRBV10-3 with TRBJ1-1; a possible D gene is TRBD1 (6 bases). CDR1 ENHRY and CDR2 SYGVKD come from the germline V gene. The CDR3 is 11 residues long. V was pared by 7 bases and J by 8 bases, with 11 bases between. The CDR3 coding sequence is TGTGCCATCAACGAGACAGGAGAAGCTTTCTTT. It yields the protein CAINETGEAFF.

This clonotype showed up just a few times. The V gene is TRBV11-2, the J gene TRBJ2-7, with D hard to call. CDR1 and CDR2 from the germline V gene are SGHAT and FQNNGV. The CDR3 extends over 15 amino acids. The V end was cut by 1 base, the J end by 2 bases, with 12 bases between. The CDR3 spells CASSLGESSAYEQYF. CDR3 bases: TGTGCCAGCAGCTTAGGAGAGAGCTCAGCCTACGAGCAGTACTTC.

This clonotype appeared many times. This chain joins TRBV11-2 and TRBJ2-2, with D unresolved. With 3 bases removed from V and 1 base from J, the gap between germline ends came to 6 bases. The germline gives CDR1 SGHAT, CDR2 FQNNGV. This CDR3 has 14 residues. The CDR3, as DNA: TGTGCCAGCAGCTTCTTAGGGAACACCGGGGAGCTGTTTTTT. This codes for CASSFLGNTGELFF.

This chain joins TRBV29-1 and TRBJ1-1, with 7 bases matching TRBD1. V lost 4 bases, J lost 0 bases, and 5 bases stayed unmatched. This CDR3 region has 14 residues. The germline CDR1 and CDR2 sequences are SQVTM and ANQGSEA. CDR3 in DNA: TGCAGCGTTGCGCCAGGGGGGGTGAACACTGAAGCTTTCTTT. Its translation: CSVAPGGVNTEAFF.

The chain recombines TRBV7-3 with TRBJ1-1; unclear D gene. The ends were cut back, 3 bases at V and 0 bases at J, with 11 bases in the middle. This CDR3 is 15 amino acids long. Germline V gene lookup returns CDR1 SGHTA and CDR2 FQGTGA. CDR3 sequence (DNA): TGTGCCAGCAGCTTTGCTGGTTTACTGAACACTGAAGCTTTCTTT. Translation gives CASSFAGLLNTEAFF.

This clonotype turned up a few times. The chain carries TRBV5-4 and TRBJ1-2; no clear D. Looked up from germline, CDR1 is SGHNT and CDR2 is YYREEE (reference sequence). The CDR3 is 11 amino acids. The ends were cut back, 4 bases at V and 12 bases at J, with 13 bases in the middle. The CDR3: CASSLLGSHTF. DNA of the CDR3: TGTGCCAGCAGCCTCTTGGGGTCGCACACCTTC.

In its sample, this clonotype was seen many times. V gene TRBV12-5 combines with J gene TRBJ2-1; 11 bases line up with TRBD1. With 6 bases clipped from V and 6 bases from J, the junction kept 7 bases outside the gene matches. Germline CDR1 LGHNT, CDR2 FRNRAP. The CDR3 length is 15 residues. In DNA form, the CDR3 reads TGTGCTAGTGGCCTTCCCGGGACAGGGGGCAATGAGCAGTTCTTC. Translated: CASGLPGTGGNEQFF.

This clonotype was found many times. The rearrangement uses TRBV29-1 and TRBJ1-1; TRBD1 is a possible D gene (6 bases). This CDR3 comprises 12 residues. Germline V lookup: CDR1 SQVTM, CDR2 ANQGSEA. With 4 bases removed from V and 5 bases from J, the gap between germline ends came to 11 bases. The CDR3 protein is CSVGGANTEAFF. As DNA, the CDR3 is TGCAGCGTTGGGGGGGCGAATACTGAAGCTTTCTTT.

This clonotype has ten or more counts. The V and J genes are TRBV5-1 and TRBJ2-5; D unclear. V lost 0 bases and J 5 bases, leaving 5 bases between the germline ends. The CDR3 runs 12 residues. Germline V gene sequence: CDR1 SGHRS, CDR2 YFSETQ. The CDR3 spells CASSLARETQYF. CDR3 bases: TGCGCCAGCAGCTTGGCCCGGGAGACCCAGTACTTC.

This clonotype was observed at least ten times. This chain connects TRBV5-1 to TRBJ1-1; D gene unclear. Trimming pared 1 base from V and 6 bases from J, leaving 7 bases between. CDR3 length equals 12 residues. Germline V gene data show CDR1 as SGHRS and CDR2 as YFSETQ. The CDR3 DNA follows: TGCGCCAGCAGCTTGTCCGGACCTGAAGCTTTCTTT. Protein product: CASSLSGPEAFF.

This clonotype occurred many times. The J gene is TRBJ1-6, the V gene TRBV3-1; weak D call: TRBD1 (5 bases). The CDR3 runs to 14 residues. Per the germline V gene, CDR1 is LGHDT and CDR2 is YNNKEL (reference sequence). V was shortened by 3 bases and J by 7 bases, with 10 bases between the two germline ends. The CDR3 sequence is CASSHSGPNSPLHF. The DNA of the CDR3 is TGTGCCAGCAGCCATTCGGGGCCCAATTCACCCCTCCACTTT.

This clonotype was recorded many times. V is TRBV7-9 and J is TRBJ2-1, with D possibly TRBD2 on 5 matching bases. The CDR3 is made up of 17 amino acids. Deletions cut 7 bases from V and 5 bases from J, with 24 bases between. Germline CDR1 reads SEHNR; CDR2 reads FQNEAQ (reference sequence). CDR3 residues: CASTKGGAELPHNEQFF. CDR3 in DNA: TGTGCCAGCACCAAAGGAGGAGCTGAGCTACCCCACAATGAGCAGTTCTTC.

This clonotype was detected ten times or more. The rearrangement uses TRBV20-1 and TRBJ2-3; D is undetermined. Germline CDR1 is DFQATT and CDR2 is SNEGSKA (reference sequence). The V end was cut by 1 base, the J end by 1 base, with 9 bases between. This CDR3 region has 14 residues. The CDR3 reads CSARAGAGTDTQYF. For the CDR3, the DNA is TGCAGTGCTAGAGCGGGCGCGGGCACAGATACGCAGTATTTT.

This clonotype was counted between two and nine times. The rearrangement joins TRBV5-1 to TRBJ2-2, with 8 bases aligning to TRBD1. Germline V lookup: CDR1 SGHRS, CDR2 YFSETQ. The CDR3 is made up of 17 amino acids. V lost 1 base to trimming and J lost 0 bases; unmatched junction nucleotides: 5. The CDR3 loop is CASSLWRQGTNTGELFF. CDR3 nucleotides: TGCGCCAGCAGCTTGTGGCGACAGGGGACGAACACCGGGGAGCTGTTTTTT.

This clonotype was seen ten or more times. The V and J genes are TRBV12-3 or TRBV12-4 and TRBJ2-1; D ambiguous. V was shortened by 5 bases and J by 5 bases, with 13 bases between the two germline ends. The CDR3 is 14 amino acids. CDR3 loop: CASSVMSSDNEQFF. The CDR3, as DNA: TGTGCCAGCAGTGTCATGTCCTCTGACAATGAGCAGTTCTTC.

This clonotype was seen at least ten times. The chain has TRBV12-3 or TRBV12-4 and TRBJ1-2; D gene ambiguous. Between the trimmed V and J ends, which lost 3 bases and 1 base, there was a span of 12 bases. The CDR3 is made up of 15 amino acids. As DNA, the CDR3 is TGTGCCAGCAGTTTGGTGTCTACGGGTAACTATGGCTACACCTTC. Translating gives CASSLVSTGNYGYTF.

In this sample, this clonotype turned up many times. This chain connects TRBV9 to TRBJ2-5, with 7 positions matching TRBD2. The germline V gene encodes CDR1 SGDLS and CDR2 YYNGEE. The J segment lost 4 bases and the V segment lost 6 bases, leaving 15 bases of the junction unmatched. This CDR3 spans 16 amino acids. CDR3 loop: CASTPRGGGERETQYF. In nucleotides, the CDR3 is TGTGCCAGCACCCCGCGGGGTGGGGGGGAGCGAGAGACCCAGTACTTC.

This clonotype showed up many times. The gene calls are TRBV6-4 and TRBJ2-3; TRBD2 matches at 8 bases. Looked up from germline, CDR1 is MRHNA and CDR2 is SNTAGT. CDR3 length equals 14 residues. Germline trimming cut 3 bases from V and 1 base from J; bases unmatched to any gene: 0. This CDR3 is CASSERGGTDTQYF. The CDR3 DNA is TGTGCCAGCAGTGAGCGGGGGGGCACAGATACGCAGTATTTT.

This clonotype is medium-sized in the sample. The chain uses TRBV12-3 or TRBV12-4 and TRBJ1-1, with D tentatively TRBD1 (6 bases). This CDR3 has 15 residues. V lost 6 bases to trimming and J lost 4 bases, with 18 bases between them. CDR3 protein: CASRRSGRGSTEAFF. The CDR3 nucleotides are TGTGCCAGCAGGCGCTCGGGGAGGGGGAGCACTGAAGCTTTCTTT.

The CDR3 loop reads CASSPLPGRAQYF. The CDR3, as DNA: TGTGCCAGCAGCCCTCTTCCGGGACGGGCGCAGTATTTT. This chain connects TRBV2 to TRBJ2-3; D assignment may be TRBD1 or TRBD2 (5 bases each). The CDR3 consists of 13 residues. The germline V and J ends were trimmed by 6 bases and 10 bases, with 17 bases remaining between them. Germline CDR1 reads SNHLY; CDR2 reads FYNNEI.

There are many counts of this clonotype. This sequence joins TRBV7-6 and TRBJ1-1; TRBD1 matches at 12 bases. Trimming removed 2 bases from V and 8 bases from J; junction bases left unmatched: 6. Germline V gives CDR1 SGHVS, CDR2 FNYEAQ. CDR3 length: 15 amino acids. The CDR3 DNA follows: TGTGCCAGCAGCTTAATGGGACAGGGGGCGTCGGAAGCTTTCTTT. It yields the protein CASSLMGQGASEAFF.

The V call is TRBV6-5, the J call TRBJ1-1; 10 nucleotides match TRBD1. Germline V gene lookup returns CDR1 MNHEY and CDR2 SVGAGI. This CDR3 spans 14 amino acids. Trimming cost V 7 bases and J 6 bases; bases outside gene matches: 8. The CDR3 region is CASTRTGQGSEAFF. The CDR3 DNA follows: TGTGCCAGCACGAGGACGGGACAGGGGTCTGAAGCTTTCTTT.

This clonotype showed up many times. V is TRBV25-1 and J is TRBJ1-5, with 7 bases identical to TRBD1. CDR3 length: 14 amino acids. V was pared by 6 bases and J by 7 bases, with 9 bases of the junction left unmatched. The germline gives CDR1 MGHDK, CDR2 SYGVNS. CDR3 DNA sequence: TGTGCCAGCAGCCCACAGGGGAGGGGACAGCCCCAGCATTTT. As protein: CASSPQGRGQPQHF. The full variable domain, completed using reference TRBV25-1 and TRBJ1-5, is EADIYQTPRYLVIGTGKKITLECSQTMGHDKMYWYQQDPGMELHLIHYSYGVNSTEKGDLSSESTVSRIRTEHFPLTLESARPSHTSQYLCASSPQGRGQPQHFGDGTRLSIL.

In this sample, this clonotype turned up many times. The chain joins TRBV20-1 to TRBJ2-2, with D possibly being TRBD2 (5 bases). The germline V gene encodes CDR1 DFQATT and CDR2 SNEGSKA (reference sequence). The CDR3 runs 17 residues. The ends were cut back, 1 base at V and 0 bases at J, with 15 bases in the middle. CDR3 DNA: TGCAGTGCTAGAGCCCCACTAGGTCCCGCGAACACCGGGGAGCTGTTTTTT. Amino acids: CSARAPLGPANTGELFF.